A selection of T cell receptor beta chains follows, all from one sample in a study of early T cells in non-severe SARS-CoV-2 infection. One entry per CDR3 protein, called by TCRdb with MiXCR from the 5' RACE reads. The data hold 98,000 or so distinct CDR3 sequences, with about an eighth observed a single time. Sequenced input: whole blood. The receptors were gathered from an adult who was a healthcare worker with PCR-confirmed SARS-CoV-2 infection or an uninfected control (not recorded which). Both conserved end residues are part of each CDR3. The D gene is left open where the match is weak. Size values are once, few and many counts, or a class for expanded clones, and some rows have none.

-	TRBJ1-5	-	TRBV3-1	CASSQGTTQPQHF	TGTGCCAGCAGCCAAGGGACAACTCAGCCCCAGCATTTT
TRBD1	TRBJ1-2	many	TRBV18	CASSPALVRGLAGYTF	TGTGCCAGCTCACCCGCGCTTGTCAGGGGGCTGGCTGGCTACACCTTC
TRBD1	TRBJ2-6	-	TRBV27	CASSSPADRGGIGANVLTF	TGTGCCAGCAGTTCCCCCGCGGACAGGGGCGGTATTGGGGCCAACGTCCTGACTTTC
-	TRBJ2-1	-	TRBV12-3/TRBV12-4	CASSLSTEEGNEQLF	TGTGCCAGCAGTTTAAGCACCGAGGAGGGCAATGAGCAGCTCTTC
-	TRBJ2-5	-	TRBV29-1	CSVGGPGTQYF	TGCAGCGTCGGAGGGCCGGGGACCCAGTACTTC
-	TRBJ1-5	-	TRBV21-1	CASSKAGGLNQPQHF	TGTGCCAGCAGCAAAGCAGGGGGCCTCAATCAGCCCCAGCATTTT
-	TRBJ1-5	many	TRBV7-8	CASSSGLGQPQHF	TGTGCCAGCAGCTCAGGTCTGGGGCAGCCCCAGCATTTT
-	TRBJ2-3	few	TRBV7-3	CASSLGSGTHTDTQYF	TGTGCCAGCAGCTTAGGTAGCGGCACTCACACAGATACGCAGTATTTT
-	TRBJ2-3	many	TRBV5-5	CASSPLVTDTQYF	TGTGCCAGCAGCCCGCTAGTAACAGATACGCAGTATTTT
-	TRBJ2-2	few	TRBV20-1	CSARDVGRGNTGELFF	TGCAGTGCTAGAGATGTGGGCAGGGGGAACACCGGGGAGCTGTTTTTT
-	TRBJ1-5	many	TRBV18	CASSPAPNQPQHF	TGTGCCAGCTCACCCGCTCCTAATCAGCCCCAGCATTTT
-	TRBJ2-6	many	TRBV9	CASSVQSGGLASTHSGANVLTF	TGTGCCAGCAGCGTACAAAGTGGCGGGCTAGCCAGTACCCACTCTGGGGCCAACGTCCTGACTTTC
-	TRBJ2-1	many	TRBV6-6	CASSYQGPGYNEQFF	TGTGCCAGCAGTTACCAGGGGCCTGGGTACAATGAGCAGTTCTTC
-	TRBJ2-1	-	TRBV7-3	CASSLRGRGGEQFF	TGTGCCAGCAGCTTAAGGGGGCGCGGCGGTGAGCAGTTCTTC
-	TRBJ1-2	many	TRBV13	CASSLLPSGNGYTF	TGTGCCAGCAGCTTACTCCCCTCGGGAAATGGCTACACCTTC
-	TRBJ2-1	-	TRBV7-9	CASSPRDLLNNEQFF	TGTGCCAGCAGCCCCCGGGACTTGCTCAACAATGAGCAGTTCTTC
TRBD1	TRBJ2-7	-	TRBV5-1	CASSPAGGYEQYF	TGCGCCAGCAGCCCCGCAGGGGGCTACGAGCAGTACTTC
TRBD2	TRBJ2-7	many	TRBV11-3	CASSLVAGTYEQYF	TGTGCCAGCAGCTTAGTAGCGGGGACCTACGAGCAGTACTTC
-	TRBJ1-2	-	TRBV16	CASSRVNYGYTF	TGTGCCAGCAGTCGGGTGAACTATGGCTACACCTTC
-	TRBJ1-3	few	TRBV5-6	CASTPANSGNTIYF	TGTGCCAGCACCCCGGCCAACTCTGGAAACACCATATATTTT
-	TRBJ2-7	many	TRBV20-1	CSARVPGHRPYEQYF	TGCAGTGCTAGAGTACCGGGACACCGTCCATACGAGCAGTACTTC
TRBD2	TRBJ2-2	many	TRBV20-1	CSARDLTGLAGIGELFF	TGCAGTGCTAGAGACCTAACTGGACTAGCGGGGATCGGGGAGCTGTTTTTT
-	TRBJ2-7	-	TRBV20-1	CSAGTENYEQYF	TGCAGTGCCGGGACTGAAAACTACGAGCAGTACTTC
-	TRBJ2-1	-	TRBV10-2	CASSSRDHNNEQFF	TGCGCCAGCAGTTCGAGGGACCACAACAATGAGCAGTTCTTC
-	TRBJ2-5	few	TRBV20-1	CSAKRGSAETQYF	TGCAGTGCTAAGCGTGGGTCCGCTGAGACCCAGTACTTC
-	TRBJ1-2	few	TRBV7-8	CASSPVPTGVNYGYTF	TGTGCCAGCAGCCCAGTCCCGACAGGAGTTAACTATGGCTACACCTTC
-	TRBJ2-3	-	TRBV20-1	CSAPAEVEDTQYF	TGCAGTGCTCCCGCCGAGGTCGAAGATACGCAGTATTTT
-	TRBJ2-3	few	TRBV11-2	CASSLVQGPDTQYF	TGTGCCAGCAGCTTAGTACAGGGCCCAGATACGCAGTATTTT
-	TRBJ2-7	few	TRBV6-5	CASSSITRVPYEQYF	TGTGCCAGCAGCTCGATTACTAGAGTCCCCTACGAGCAGTACTTC
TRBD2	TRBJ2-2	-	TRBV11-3	CASSLMGLGNTGELFF	TGTGCCAGCAGCTTAATGGGACTAGGGAACACCGGGGAGCTGTTTTTT
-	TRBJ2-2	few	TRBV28	CASMMRDYGVTGELFF	TGTGCCAGCATGATGAGGGATTATGGGGTCACCGGGGAGCTGTTTTTT
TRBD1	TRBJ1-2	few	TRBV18	CASSTVGTGVFDYGYTF	TGTGCCAGCTCAACCGTAGGGACAGGGGTTTTCGACTATGGCTACACCTTC
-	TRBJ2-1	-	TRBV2	CASSYTMGGNEQFF	TGTGCCAGCAGCTACACTATGGGGGGCAATGAGCAGTTCTTC
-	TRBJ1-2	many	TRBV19	CASSMGGYGYTF	TGTGCCAGTAGTATGGGAGGATATGGCTACACCTTC
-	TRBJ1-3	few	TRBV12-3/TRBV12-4	CASSLLSGNTIYF	TGTGCCAGCAGTTTACTCAGTGGAAACACCATATATTTT
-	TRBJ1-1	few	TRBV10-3	CAISEDSARVTEAFF	TGTGCCATCAGTGAGGACAGTGCTAGAGTCACTGAAGCTTTCTTT
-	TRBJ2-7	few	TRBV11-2	CASSLGRLPTYEQYF	TGTGCCAGCAGCTTAGGACGTCTTCCTACCTACGAGCAGTACTTC
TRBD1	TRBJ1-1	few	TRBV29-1	CSVEDRVVPEAFF	TGCAGCGTTGAGGACAGGGTGGTTCCTGAAGCTTTCTTT
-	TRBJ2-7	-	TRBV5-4	CASSLASSRRGEYF	TGTGCCAGCAGCTTGGCCTCTAGTCGTCGTGGCGAGTACTTC
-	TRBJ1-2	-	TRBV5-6	CASSSDTNYGYTF	TGTGCCAGCAGCTCGGACACGAACTATGGCTACACCTTC
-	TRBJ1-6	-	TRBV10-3	CAISESTRTPPLHF	TGTGCCATCAGTGAGTCGACCAGGACCCCACCCCTCCACTTT
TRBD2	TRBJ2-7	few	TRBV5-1	CASSSTSGRREQYF	TGCGCCAGCAGCTCGACTAGCGGGAGGAGAGAGCAGTACTTC
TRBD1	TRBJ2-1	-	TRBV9	CASSLDRTYLNEQFF	TGTGCCAGCAGCTTGGACAGGACCTATCTCAATGAGCAGTTCTTC
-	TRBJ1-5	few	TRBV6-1	CASVAGAGGLTQHF	TGTGCCAGCGTGGCGGGGGCCGGTGGGTTGACCCAGCATTTT
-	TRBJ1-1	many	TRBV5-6	CASSFYSGLEWPDGAFF	TGTGCCAGCAGCTTCTACTCGGGACTAGAATGGCCTGATGGTGCTTTCTTT
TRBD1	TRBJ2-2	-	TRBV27	CASSFSQGAGELFF	TGTGCCAGCAGTTTTAGTCAGGGGGCCGGGGAGCTGTTTTTT
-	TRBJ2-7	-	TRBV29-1	CSVEGGARTYEQYF	TGCAGCGTTGAAGGCGGAGCGAGGACCTACGAGCAGTACTTC
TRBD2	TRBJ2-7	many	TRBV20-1	CSAKKFTSTSGVNEQYF	TGCAGTGCTAAGAAATTTACCTCGACTAGCGGGGTGAACGAGCAGTACTTC
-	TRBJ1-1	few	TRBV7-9	CASSIWIQKNTEAFF	TGTGCCAGCAGCATATGGATACAGAAGAACACTGAAGCTTTCTTT
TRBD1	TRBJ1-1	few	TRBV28	CASSLMGDRAEAFF	TGTGCCAGCAGTCTTATGGGGGACAGGGCGGAAGCTTTCTTT
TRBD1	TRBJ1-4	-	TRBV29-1	CSVLIGGIGQGARGEKLFF	TGCAGCGTTCTCATTGGCGGGATCGGACAGGGGGCGCGTGGTGAAAAACTGTTTTTT
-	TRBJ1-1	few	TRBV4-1	CASSQYSTANTEAFF	TGCGCCAGCAGCCAATATTCGACAGCGAACACTGAAGCTTTCTTT